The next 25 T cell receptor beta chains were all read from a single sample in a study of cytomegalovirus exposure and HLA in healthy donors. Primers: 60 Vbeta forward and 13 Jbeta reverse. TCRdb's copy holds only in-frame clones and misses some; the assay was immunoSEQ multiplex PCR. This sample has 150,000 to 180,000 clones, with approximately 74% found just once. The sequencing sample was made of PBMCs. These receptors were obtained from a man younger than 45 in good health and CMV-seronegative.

Written as DNA, the CDR3 is TGTGCCAGCAGCTTGGGACAGGGCCCAGATACGCAGTATTTT. This sequence encodes CASSLGQGPDTQYF. The chain is built from TRBV5-4 and TRBJ2-3, with TRBD1 matching over 7 bases. V gave up 0 bases and J gave up 4 bases; unmatched junction bases: 2. CDR3 length: 14 amino acids. Germline CDR1 is SGHNT and CDR2 is YYREEE (reference sequence).

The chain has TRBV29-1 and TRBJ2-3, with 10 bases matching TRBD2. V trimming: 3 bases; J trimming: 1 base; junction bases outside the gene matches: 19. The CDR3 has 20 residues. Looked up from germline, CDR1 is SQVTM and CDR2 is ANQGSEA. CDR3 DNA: TGCAGCGTTGATGGGGGCGGCGAGCCTATAGCGGGGGGCGGCACAGATACGCAGTATTTT. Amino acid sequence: CSVDGGGEPIAGGGTDTQYF.

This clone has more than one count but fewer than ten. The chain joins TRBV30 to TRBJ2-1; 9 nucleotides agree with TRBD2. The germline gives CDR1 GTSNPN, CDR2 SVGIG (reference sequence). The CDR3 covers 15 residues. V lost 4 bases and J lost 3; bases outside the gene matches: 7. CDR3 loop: CAWNPGGGGYNEQFF. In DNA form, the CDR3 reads TGTGCCTGGAATCCGGGCGGGGGGGGCTACAATGAGCAGTTCTTC.

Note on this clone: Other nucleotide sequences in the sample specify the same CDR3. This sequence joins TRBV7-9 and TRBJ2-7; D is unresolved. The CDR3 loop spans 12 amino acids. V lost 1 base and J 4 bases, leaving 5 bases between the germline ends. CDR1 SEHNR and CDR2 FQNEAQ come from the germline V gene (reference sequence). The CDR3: CASSLVLYEQYF. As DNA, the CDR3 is TGTGCCAGCAGCTTAGTCCTTTACGAGCAGTACTTC.

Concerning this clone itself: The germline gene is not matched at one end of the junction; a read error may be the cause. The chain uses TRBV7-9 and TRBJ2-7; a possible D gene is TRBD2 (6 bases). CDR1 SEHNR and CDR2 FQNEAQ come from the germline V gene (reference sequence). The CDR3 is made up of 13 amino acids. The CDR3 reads CASSLGLSGIGDF. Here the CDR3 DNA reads TGTGCCAGCAGCTTGGGTCTTAGCGGAATAGGGGACTTC.

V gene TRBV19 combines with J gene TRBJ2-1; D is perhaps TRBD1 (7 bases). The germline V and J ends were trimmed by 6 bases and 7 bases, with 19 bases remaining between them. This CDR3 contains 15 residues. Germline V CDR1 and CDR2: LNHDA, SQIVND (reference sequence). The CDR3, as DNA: TGTGCCAGTAGACGACAGGGAGGTTCTAAAAATGAGCAGTTCTTC. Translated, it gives CASRRQGGSKNEQFF.

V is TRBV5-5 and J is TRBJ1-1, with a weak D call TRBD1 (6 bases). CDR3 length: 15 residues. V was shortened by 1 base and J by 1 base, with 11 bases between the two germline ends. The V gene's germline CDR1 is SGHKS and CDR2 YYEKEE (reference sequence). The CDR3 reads CASSLRTGRNTEAFF. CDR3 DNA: TGTGCCAGCAGCTTGAGAACAGGGCGGAACACTGAAGCTTTCTTT.

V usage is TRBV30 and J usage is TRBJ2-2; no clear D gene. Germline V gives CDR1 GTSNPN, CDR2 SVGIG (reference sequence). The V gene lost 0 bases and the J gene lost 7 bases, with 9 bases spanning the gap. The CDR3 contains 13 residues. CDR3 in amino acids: CAWSVSGFGELFF. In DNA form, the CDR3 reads TGTGCCTGGAGTGTGTCCGGTTTCGGGGAGCTGTTTTTT.

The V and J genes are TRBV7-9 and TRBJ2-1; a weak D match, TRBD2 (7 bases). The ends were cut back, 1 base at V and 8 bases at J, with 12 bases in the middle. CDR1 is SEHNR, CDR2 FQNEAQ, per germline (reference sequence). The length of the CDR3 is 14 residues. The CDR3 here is CASSLDGRGDEQFF. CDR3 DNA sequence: TGTGCCAGCAGCTTAGATGGGAGGGGGGATGAGCAGTTCTTC. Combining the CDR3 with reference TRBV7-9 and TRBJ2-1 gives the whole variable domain DTGVSQNPRHKITKRGQNVTFRCDPISEHNRLYWYRQTLGQGPEFLTYFQNEAQLEKSRLLSDRFSAERPKGSFSTLEIQRTEQGDSAMYLCASSLDGRGDEQFFGPGTRLTVL.

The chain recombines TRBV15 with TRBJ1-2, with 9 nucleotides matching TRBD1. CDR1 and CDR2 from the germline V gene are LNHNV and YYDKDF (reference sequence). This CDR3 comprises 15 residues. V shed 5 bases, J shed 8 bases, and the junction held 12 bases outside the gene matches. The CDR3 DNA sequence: TGTGCCACCAGCGCTCCGGGACAGGGCGCCAGGGGCTACACCTTC. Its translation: CATSAPGQGARGYTF.

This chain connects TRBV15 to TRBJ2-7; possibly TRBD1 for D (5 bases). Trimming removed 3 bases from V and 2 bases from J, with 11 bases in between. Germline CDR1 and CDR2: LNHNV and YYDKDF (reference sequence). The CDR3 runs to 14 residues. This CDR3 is CATSSKDKAYEQYF. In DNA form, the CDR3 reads TGTGCCACCAGCAGTAAGGACAAGGCCTACGAGCAGTACTTC. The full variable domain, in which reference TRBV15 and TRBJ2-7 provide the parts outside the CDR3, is DAMVIQNPRYQVTQFGKPVTLSCSQTLNHNVMYWYQQKSSQAPKLLFHYYDKDFNNEADTPDNFQSRRPNTSFCFLDIRSPGLGDTAMYLCATSSKDKAYEQYFGPGTRLTVT.

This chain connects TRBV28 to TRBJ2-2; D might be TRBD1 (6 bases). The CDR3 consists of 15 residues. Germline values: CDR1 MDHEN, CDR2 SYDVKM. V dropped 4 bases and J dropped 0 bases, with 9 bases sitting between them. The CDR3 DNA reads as TGTGCCAGCAGTTCCGGACAGACGAACACCGGGGAGCTGTTTTTT. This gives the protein CASSSGQTNTGELFF.

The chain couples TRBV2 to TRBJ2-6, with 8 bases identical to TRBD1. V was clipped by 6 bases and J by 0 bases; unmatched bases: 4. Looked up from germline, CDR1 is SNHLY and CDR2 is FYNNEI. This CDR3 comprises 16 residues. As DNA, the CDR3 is TGTGCCAGCAGCGTGACAGGGGACTCTGGGGCCAACGTCCTGACTTTC. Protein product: CASSVTGDSGANVLTF.

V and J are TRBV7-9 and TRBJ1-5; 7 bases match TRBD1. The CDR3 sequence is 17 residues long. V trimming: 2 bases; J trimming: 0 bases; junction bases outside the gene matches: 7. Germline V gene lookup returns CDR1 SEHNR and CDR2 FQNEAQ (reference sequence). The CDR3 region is CASSLNSDRDSNQPQHF. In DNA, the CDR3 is TGTGCCAGCAGCTTAAATTCCGACAGGGATAGCAATCAGCCCCAGCATTTT.

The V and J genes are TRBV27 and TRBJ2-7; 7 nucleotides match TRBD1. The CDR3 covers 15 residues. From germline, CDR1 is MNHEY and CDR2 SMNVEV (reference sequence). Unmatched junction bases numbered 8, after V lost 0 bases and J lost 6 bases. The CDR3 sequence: CASSLSERGRLEQYF. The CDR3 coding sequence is TGTGCCAGCAGTTTATCGGAAAGGGGGCGCCTCGAGCAGTACTTC.

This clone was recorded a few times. CDR3 region: CASSLGGQGLRTEAFF. Here the CDR3 DNA reads TGTGCCAGCAGCTTGGGTGGACAGGGATTGCGCACTGAAGCTTTCTTT. V gene TRBV5-6 combines with J gene TRBJ1-1; TRBD1 aligns across 8 bases. Looked up from germline, CDR1 is SGHDT and CDR2 is YYEEEE. The CDR3 is 16 amino acids. J was trimmed by 4 bases and V by 0 bases; bases with no gene match: 8.

The CDR3 sequence is CASSQRTSGGAISYNEQFF. CDR3 DNA sequence: TGCGCCAGCAGCCAACGGACTAGCGGGGGGGCCATCTCCTACAATGAGCAGTTCTTC. This chain uses TRBV4-3 with TRBJ2-1; 15 nucleotides match TRBD2. Germline V gene sequence: CDR1 LGHNA, CDR2 YSLEER. The CDR3 runs 19 residues. After removal of 2 bases from V and 0 bases from J, the junction contained 5 bases not matched to a gene.

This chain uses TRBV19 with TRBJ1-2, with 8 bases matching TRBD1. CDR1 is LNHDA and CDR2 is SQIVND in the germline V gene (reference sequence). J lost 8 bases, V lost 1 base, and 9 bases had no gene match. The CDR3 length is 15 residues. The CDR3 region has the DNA TGTGCCAGTAGTATAGGAGGCAGGGGGCCAGTGGGCTACACCTTC. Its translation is CASSIGGRGPVGYTF.

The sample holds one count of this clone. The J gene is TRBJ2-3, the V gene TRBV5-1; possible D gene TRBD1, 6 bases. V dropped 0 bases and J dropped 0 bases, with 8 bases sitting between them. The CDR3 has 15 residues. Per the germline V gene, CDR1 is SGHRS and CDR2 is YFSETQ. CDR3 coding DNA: TGCGCCAGCAGCTTGGTGGGGGCTAGCACAGATACGCAGTATTTT. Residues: CASSLVGASTDTQYF.

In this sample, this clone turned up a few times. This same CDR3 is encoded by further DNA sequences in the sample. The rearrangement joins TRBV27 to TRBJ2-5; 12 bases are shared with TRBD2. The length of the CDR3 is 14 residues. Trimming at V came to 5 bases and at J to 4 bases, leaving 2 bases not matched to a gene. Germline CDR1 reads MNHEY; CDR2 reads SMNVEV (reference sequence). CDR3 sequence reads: CASSGTSGRETQYF. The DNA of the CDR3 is TGTGCCAGCAGTGGGACTAGCGGGCGAGAGACCCAGTACTTC.

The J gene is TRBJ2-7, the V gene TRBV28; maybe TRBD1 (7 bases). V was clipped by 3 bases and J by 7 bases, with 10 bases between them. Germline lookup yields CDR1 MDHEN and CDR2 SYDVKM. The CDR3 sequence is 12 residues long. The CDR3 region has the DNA TGTGCCAGCAGTTTCCCAGGGGGGGAGCAGTACTTC. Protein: CASSFPGGEQYF. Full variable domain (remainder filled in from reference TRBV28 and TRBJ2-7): DVKVTQSSRYLVKRTGEKVFLECVQDMDHENMFWYRQDPGLGLRLIYFSYDVKMKEKGDIPEGYSVSREKKERFSLILESASTNQTSMYLCASSFPGGEQYFGPGTRLTVT.

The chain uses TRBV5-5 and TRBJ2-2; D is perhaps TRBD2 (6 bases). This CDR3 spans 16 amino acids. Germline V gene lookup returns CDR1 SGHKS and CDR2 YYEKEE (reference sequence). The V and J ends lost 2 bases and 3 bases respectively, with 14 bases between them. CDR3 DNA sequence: TGTGCCAGCAGCTTCTACGGGGGACGAGACACCGGGGAGCTGTTTTTT. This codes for CASSFYGGRDTGELFF.

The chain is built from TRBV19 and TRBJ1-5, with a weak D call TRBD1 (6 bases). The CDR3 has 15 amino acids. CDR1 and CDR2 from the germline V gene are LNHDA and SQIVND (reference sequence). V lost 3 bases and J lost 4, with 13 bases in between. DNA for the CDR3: TGTGCCAGTAGTATTACAAGGGGGGGTAATCAGCCCCAGCATTTT. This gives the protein CASSITRGGNQPQHF. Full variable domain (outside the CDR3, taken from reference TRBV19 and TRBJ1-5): DGGITQSPKYLFRKEGQNVTLSCEQNLNHDAMYWYRQDPGQGLRLIYYSQIVNDFQKGDIAEGYSVSREKKESFPLTVTSAQKNPTAFYLCASSITRGGNQPQHFGDGTRLSIL.

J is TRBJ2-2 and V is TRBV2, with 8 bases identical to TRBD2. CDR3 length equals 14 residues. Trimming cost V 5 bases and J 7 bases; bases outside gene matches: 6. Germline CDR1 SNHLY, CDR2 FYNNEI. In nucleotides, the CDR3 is TGTGCCAGCAGTTCGGGGGGGCGGGACGGGGAGCTGTTTTTT. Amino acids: CASSSGGRDGELFF.

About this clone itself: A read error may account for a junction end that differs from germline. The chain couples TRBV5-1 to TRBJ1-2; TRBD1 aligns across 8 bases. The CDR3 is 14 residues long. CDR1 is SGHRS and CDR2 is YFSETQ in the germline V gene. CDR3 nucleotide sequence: TGCGCCAGCAGCCCAGGACAGGGAGGGGCTGGCTACCCCTTC. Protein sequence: CASSPGQGGAGYPF.